This T cell receptor beta chain was recovered during a study of molecular identifiers for immune sequencing clone quantification. MiXCR, applied by TCRdb to the PCR reads, yields one record per CDR3 protein. The sample has more than 450,000 distinct CDR3 sequences, about a quarter seen once. Trimming pared 5 bases from V and 3 bases from J, leaving 19 bases between. The CDR3 contains 16 residues. From germline, CDR1 is MDHEN and CDR2 SYDVKM. Study-wide points: Same-barcode identical TCR molecules could make highly expanded clones look smaller than they are.

Worth noting for this clonotype: As yet, its antigen is unknown.

The sequence was collected from a human donor in good health. Some libraries in this study had Jurkat cell RNA spiked in. This chain links TRBV28 with TRBJ1-1; a weak D match, TRBD1 (6 bases). Source material: naive CD8+ T cells from blood, with Jurkat cell RNA spiked in. Regarding subset: FACS-sorted CD8+CD4-CCR7+CD45RA+ naive T cells. The CDR3 here is CASSPGGGRLYTEAFF. Here the CDR3 DNA reads TGTGCCAGCAGTCCGGGGGGGGGGCGCTTGTACACTGAAGCTTTCTTT.